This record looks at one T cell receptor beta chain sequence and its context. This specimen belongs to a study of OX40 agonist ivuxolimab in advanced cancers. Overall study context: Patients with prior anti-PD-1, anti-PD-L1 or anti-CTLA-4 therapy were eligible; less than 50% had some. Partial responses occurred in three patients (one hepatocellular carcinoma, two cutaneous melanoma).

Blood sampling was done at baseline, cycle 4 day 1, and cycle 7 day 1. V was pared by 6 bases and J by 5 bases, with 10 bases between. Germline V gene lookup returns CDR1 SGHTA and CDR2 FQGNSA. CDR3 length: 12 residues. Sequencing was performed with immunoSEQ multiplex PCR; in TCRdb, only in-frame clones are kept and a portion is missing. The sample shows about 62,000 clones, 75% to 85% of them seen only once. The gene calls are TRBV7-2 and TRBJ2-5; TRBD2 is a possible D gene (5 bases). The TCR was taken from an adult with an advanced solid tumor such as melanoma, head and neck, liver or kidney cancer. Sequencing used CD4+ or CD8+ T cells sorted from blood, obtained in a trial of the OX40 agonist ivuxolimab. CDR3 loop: CASSGRRETQYF. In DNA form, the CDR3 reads TGTGCCAGCAGTGGGAGAAGGGAGACCCAGTACTTC.